Listed here are 19 T cell receptor beta chains from one sample, sequenced in a study of blood T cell repertoires in COVID-19. Using immunoSEQ multiplex PCR, the repertoire was profiled, and TCRdb retains in-frame clones only, with some absent. The table shows about 240,000 clones, with approximately 83% occurring only once. The material sequenced was PBMCs or T cells enriched from blood (not recorded which). These receptors were taken from a woman aged 40 to 50 with acute COVID-19.

This clone came up once. The chain uses TRBV19 and TRBJ1-4; TRBD1 agrees at 9 bases. CDR3 length equals 18 residues. CDR1 and CDR2 from the germline V gene are LNHDA and SQIVND (reference sequence). V lost 3 bases to trimming and J lost 0 bases; unmatched junction nucleotides: 8. The CDR3 DNA is TGTGCCAGTAGTATCGGGACAGGGAACTATGCAACTAATGAAAAACTGTTTTTT. Translation gives CASSIGTGNYATNEKLFF.

The CDR3 nucleotides are TGTGCCATCAATGACAGGGTGACGGATCAGCCCCAGCATTTT. Its translation: CAINDRVTDQPQHF. The chain carries TRBV10-3 and TRBJ1-5; 7 bases align to TRBD1. This CDR3 has 14 amino acids. CDR1 is ENHRY and CDR2 is SYGVKD in the germline V gene. Germline trimming cut 7 bases from V and 5 bases from J; bases unmatched to any gene: 8.

V gene TRBV9 combines with J gene TRBJ2-5; 8 nucleotides match TRBD1. CDR1 and CDR2 from the germline V gene are SGDLS and YYNGEE. CDR3 length: 17 residues. Trimming at V came to 4 bases and at J to 4 bases, leaving 15 bases not matched to a gene. DNA of the CDR3: TGTGCCAGCAGCCCTCAGGGGGCAGGGTGGGGAGGAGAGACCCAGTACTTC. Protein: CASSPQGAGWGGETQYF.

V is TRBV7-6 and J is TRBJ1-2; 8 nucleotides match TRBD1. Germline CDR1 and CDR2: SGHVS and FNYEAQ. V trimming: 3 bases; J trimming: 0 bases; junction bases outside the gene matches: 9. The CDR3 loop spans 17 amino acids. The CDR3 region has the DNA TGTGCCAGCAGCTTGTTATCAGGACAGGGAACTAACTATGGCTACACCTTC. Protein product: CASSLLSGQGTNYGYTF.

This chain joins TRBV30 and TRBJ1-2; tentative D call: TRBD1 (5 bases). V was cut by 1 base and J by 6 bases, with 9 bases left in between. This CDR3 contains 12 residues. The germline CDR1 and CDR2 sequences are GTSNPN and SVGIG (reference sequence). CDR3 in DNA: TGTGCCTGGAGTGATCCGGGGGATGGCTACACCTTC. Encoded protein: CAWSDPGDGYTF.

This rearrangement joins TRBV9 to TRBJ1-6; unclear D gene. With 0 bases removed from V and 0 bases from J, the gap between germline ends came to 4 bases. The germline V gene encodes CDR1 SGDLS and CDR2 YYNGEE. The CDR3 extends over 15 amino acids. CDR3 DNA: TGTGCCAGCAGCGTAGAGAGCTCCTATAATTCACCCCTCCACTTT. Amino acid sequence: CASSVESSYNSPLHF.

The gene calls are TRBV20-1 and TRBJ1-6; D not certain. Germline V gene data show CDR1 as DFQATT and CDR2 as SNEGSKA (reference sequence). V shed 3 bases and J shed 7 bases, with 10 bases lying between them. The CDR3 length is 13 residues. The CDR3 DNA reads as TGCAGTGCTAGTTTTTCCGGGAATTCACCCCTCCACTTT. It codes for CSASFSGNSPLHF.

V and J are TRBV9 and TRBJ2-1, with 7 bases identical to TRBD2. CDR1 is SGDLS, CDR2 YYNGEE, per germline. With 3 bases clipped from V and 3 bases from J, the junction kept 3 bases outside the gene matches. The CDR3 sequence is 14 residues long. The DNA for the CDR3 is TGTGCCAGCAGCGCGCGGGAGTTCTACAATGAGCAGTTCTTC. This sequence encodes CASSAREFYNEQFF.

The V gene is TRBV5-3, the J gene TRBJ2-2, with a weak D call TRBD1 (6 bases). TRBV5-3 is flagged as an ORF with uncertain function. V lost 1 base and J 1 base, leaving 11 bases between the germline ends. CDR3 length: 16 amino acids. DNA for the CDR3: TGTGCCAGAAGCTTGCCGGGACATATGAACACCGGGGAGCTGTTTTTT. Translation: CARSLPGHMNTGELFF.

The CDR3 DNA reads as TGTGCCAGCAGCTTAGCGCGGCTAGCGGAAACGAACACCGGGGAGCTGTTTTTT. The encoded protein is CASSLARLAETNTGELFF. V and J are TRBV7-8 and TRBJ2-2, with 7 bases lining up with TRBD2. Trimming at V came to 0 bases and at J to 0 bases, leaving 7 bases not matched to a gene. The CDR3 totals 18 residues. The germline gives CDR1 SGHVS, CDR2 FQNEAQ.

The chain combines TRBV2 with TRBJ1-2; D gene uncertain. This CDR3 has 14 residues. V gave up 0 bases and J gave up 0 bases, with 5 bases separating them. The germline V gene encodes CDR1 SNHLY and CDR2 FYNNEI. The CDR3 here is CASSEARSNYGYTF. In DNA, the CDR3 is TGTGCCAGCAGTGAAGCGCGATCTAACTATGGCTACACCTTC.

About this clone itself: The same CDR3 can be traced to other DNA sequences in this sample. The rearrangement joins TRBV5-1 to TRBJ2-1, with a weak D call TRBD1 (6 bases). CDR1 and CDR2 from the germline V gene are SGHRS and YFSETQ. CDR3 length equals 15 residues. V was cut by 0 bases and J by 2 bases, with 9 bases left in between. The CDR3 reads CASSLGAGAYNEQFF. The CDR3 coding sequence is TGCGCCAGCAGCTTGGGAGCAGGGGCCTACAATGAGCAGTTCTTC.

The table lists this clone with a count of one. The chain employs TRBV13 and TRBJ2-7, with a tentative D call TRBD2 (6 bases). Germline V gene lookup returns CDR1 PRHDT and CDR2 FYEKMQ (reference sequence). V was shortened by 5 bases and J by 2 bases, with 16 bases between the two germline ends. This CDR3 is 15 amino acids long. DNA of the CDR3: TGTGCCAGCAGCCCGGGAGTAAGCAGGACCTACGAGCAGTACTTC. Translating it yields CASSPGVSRTYEQYF.

The J gene is TRBJ2-3, the V gene TRBV30; D perhaps matches TRBD2 (5 bases). CDR1 and CDR2 from the germline V gene are GTSNPN and SVGIG (reference sequence). The CDR3 contains 14 residues. Trimming took 3 bases from V and 1 from J, leaving 11 bases between them. CDR3 amino acids: CAWSGGVGTDTQYF. The CDR3 nucleotides read TGTGCCTGGAGCGGAGGCGTGGGCACAGATACGCAGTATTTT.

This clone was counted a single time. This chain joins TRBV11-3 and TRBJ1-4; 8 bases fit TRBD1. There are 14 residues in the CDR3. Germline V lookup: CDR1 SGHNT, CDR2 YENEEA. Unmatched junction bases numbered 2, after V lost 1 base and J lost 7 bases. CDR3 residues: CASSLGTGSEKLFF. DNA for the CDR3: TGTGCCAGCAGCTTAGGGACAGGGAGTGAAAAACTGTTTTTT.

In its sample, this clone was seen once. The CDR3 coding sequence is TGTGCCAGCAGCTTAGGTCTCTACGAGCAGTACTTC. It encodes CASSLGLYEQYF. The chain has TRBV11-2 and TRBJ2-7; D is uncertain. The V gene lost 1 base and the J gene lost 3 bases, with 4 bases spanning the gap. CDR1 SGHAT and CDR2 FQNNGV come from the germline V gene. The CDR3 consists of 12 residues.

The V and J genes are TRBV9 and TRBJ1-1; D perhaps matches TRBD1 (5 bases). The V and J ends lost 0 bases and 2 bases respectively, with 8 bases between them. The CDR3 is made up of 14 amino acids. Germline-derived CDR1 and CDR2 are SGDLS and YYNGEE. The CDR3 region is CASSVGRTNTEAFF. CDR3 bases: TGTGCCAGCAGCGTAGGGCGGACAAACACTGAAGCTTTCTTT.

In its sample, this clone was seen once. The V gene is TRBV2, the J gene TRBJ1-2; perhaps TRBD1 as D (5 bases). Germline CDR1 and CDR2: SNHLY and FYNNEI. CDR3 length equals 14 residues. V was pared by 4 bases and J by 5 bases, with 14 bases between. The DNA of the CDR3 is TGTGCCAGCAGTGTTGTCAGGGAGGAGTATGGCTACACCTTC. Residues: CASSVVREEYGYTF.

This rearrangement joins TRBV5-4 to TRBJ1-1, with D maybe TRBD1 (6 bases). Between the trimmed V and J ends, which lost 4 bases and 3 bases, there was a span of 13 bases. This CDR3 has 14 residues. CDR1 and CDR2 from the germline V gene are SGHNT and YYREEE (reference sequence). In nucleotides, the CDR3 is TGTGCCAGCAGCATAGGGGAGGGGGACACTGAAGCTTTCTTT. This encodes CASSIGEGDTEAFF.